This T cell receptor (beta chain) emerged from a study of T cell repertoires in cytomegalovirus infection. Study details: Recently identified HLA-C-restricted and well-studied HLA-B-restricted CMV epitopes were used. CMV infection plus the matching HLA type was flagged by public TCR beta signatures.

This CDR3 has 18 residues. The V end was cut by 4 bases, the J end by 5 bases, with 24 bases between. The V gene's germline CDR1 is MNHEY and CDR2 SVGEGT. Details on this clonotype: Its antigen remains unknown.

General study results and limits: Cumulative public TCR beta family frequency identified carriers of CMV plus the relevant HLA. CMV-specific TCR beta clonotypes restricted by HLA-C dominated the ex vivo response.

TCRdb recomputed calls from the reads with MiXCR, one row per CDR3 protein. The sample lists about 310,000 distinct CDR3 sequences, more than 20% occurring once. The chain recombines TRBV6-2 or TRBV6-3 with TRBJ2-1; perhaps D is TRBD1 or TRBD2 (6 bases each). The sequenced sample was cultured PBMCs, obtained from culture after CMV antigen stimulation. The receptor was isolated from a human donor in good health (CMV status not recorded). Some clones in this sample may be carry-over from other donors' samples. The CDR3 sequence: CASSFTPAGHIYDNEQFF. The CDR3 nucleotides read TGTGCCAGCAGTTTCACTCCGGCGGGACACATCTACGACAATGAGCAGTTCTTC.